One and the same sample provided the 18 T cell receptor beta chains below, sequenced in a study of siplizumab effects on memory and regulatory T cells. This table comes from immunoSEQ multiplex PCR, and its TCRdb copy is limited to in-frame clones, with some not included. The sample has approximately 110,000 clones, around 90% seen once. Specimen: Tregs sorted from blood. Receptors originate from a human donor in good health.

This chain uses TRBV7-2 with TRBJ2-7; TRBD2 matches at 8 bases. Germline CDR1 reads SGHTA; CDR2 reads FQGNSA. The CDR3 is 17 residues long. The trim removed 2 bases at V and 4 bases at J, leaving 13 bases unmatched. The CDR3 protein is CASSLRGDSGKRYEQYF. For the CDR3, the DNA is TGTGCCAGCAGCTTAAGGGGGGATAGCGGGAAAAGGTACGAGCAGTACTTC.

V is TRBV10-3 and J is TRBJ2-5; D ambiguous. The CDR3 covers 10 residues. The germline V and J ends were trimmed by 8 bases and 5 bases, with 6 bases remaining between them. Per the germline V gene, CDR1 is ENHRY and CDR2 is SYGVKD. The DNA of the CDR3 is TGTGCCATCGGATGGGAGACCCAGTACTTC. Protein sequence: CAIGWETQYF.

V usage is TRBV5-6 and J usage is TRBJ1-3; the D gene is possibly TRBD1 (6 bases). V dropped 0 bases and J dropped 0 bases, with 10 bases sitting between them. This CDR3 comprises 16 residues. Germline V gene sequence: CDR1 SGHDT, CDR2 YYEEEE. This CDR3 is CASSLVQGSSGNTIYF. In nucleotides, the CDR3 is TGTGCCAGCAGCTTGGTTCAGGGGAGCTCTGGAAACACCATATATTTT.

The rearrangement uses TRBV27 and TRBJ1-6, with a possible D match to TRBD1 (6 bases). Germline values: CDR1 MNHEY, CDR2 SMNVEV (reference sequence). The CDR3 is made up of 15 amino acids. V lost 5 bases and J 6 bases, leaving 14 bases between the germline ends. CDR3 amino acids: CASSPRDTFNSPLHF. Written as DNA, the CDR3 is TGTGCCAGCAGTCCTCGGGACACCTTTAATTCACCCCTCCACTTT.

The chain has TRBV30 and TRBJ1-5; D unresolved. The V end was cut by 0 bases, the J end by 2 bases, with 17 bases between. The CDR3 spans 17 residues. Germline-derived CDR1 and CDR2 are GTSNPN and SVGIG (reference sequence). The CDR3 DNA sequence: TGTGCCTGGAGTGTATCCCACCTGGCCGGGCGCAATCAGCCCCAGCATTTT. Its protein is CAWSVSHLAGRNQPQHF.

CDR3 sequence (DNA): TGTGCCAGCAGCTTTCCGGGACAGGCAAAGGAGGAGCTGTTTTTT. Its translation is CASSFPGQAKEELFF. The chain uses TRBV7-2 and TRBJ2-2; 8 bases map to TRBD1. V trimming: 3 bases; J trimming: 10 bases; junction bases outside the gene matches: 10. Looked up from germline, CDR1 is SGHTA and CDR2 is FQGNSA. The CDR3 runs 15 residues.

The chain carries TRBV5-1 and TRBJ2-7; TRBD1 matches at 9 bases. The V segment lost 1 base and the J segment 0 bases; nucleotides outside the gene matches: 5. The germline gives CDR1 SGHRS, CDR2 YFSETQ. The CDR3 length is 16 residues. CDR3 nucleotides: TGCGCCAGCAGCTTGACCGGGACAGGGAGCTCCTACGAGCAGTACTTC. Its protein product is CASSLTGTGSSYEQYF.

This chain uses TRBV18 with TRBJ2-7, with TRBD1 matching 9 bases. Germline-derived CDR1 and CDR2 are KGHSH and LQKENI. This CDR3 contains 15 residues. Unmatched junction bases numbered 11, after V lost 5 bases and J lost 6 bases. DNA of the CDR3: TGTGCCAGCTCAACCGGGACAGGGTTAGCCCTCGAGCAGTACTTC. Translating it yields CASSTGTGLALEQYF.

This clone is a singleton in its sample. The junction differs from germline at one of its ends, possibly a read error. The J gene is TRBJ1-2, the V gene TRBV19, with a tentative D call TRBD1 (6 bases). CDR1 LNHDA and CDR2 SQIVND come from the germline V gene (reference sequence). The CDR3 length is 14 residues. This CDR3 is CASTSTGVGGTRFF. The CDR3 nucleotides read TGTGCCAGTACTTCAACCGGGGTAGGGGGGACCCGTTTCTTC.

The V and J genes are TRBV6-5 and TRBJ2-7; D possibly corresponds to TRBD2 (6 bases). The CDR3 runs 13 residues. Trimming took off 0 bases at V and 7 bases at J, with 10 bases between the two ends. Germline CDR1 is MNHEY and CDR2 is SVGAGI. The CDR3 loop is CASSYSSAGEQYF. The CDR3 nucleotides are TGTGCCAGCAGTTACTCGTCCGCGGGGGAGCAGTACTTC.

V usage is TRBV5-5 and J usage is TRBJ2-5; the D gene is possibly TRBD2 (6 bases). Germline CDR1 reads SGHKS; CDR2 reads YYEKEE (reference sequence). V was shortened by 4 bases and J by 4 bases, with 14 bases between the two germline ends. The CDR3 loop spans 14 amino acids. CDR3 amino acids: CASSPHGGGETQYF. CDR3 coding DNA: TGTGCCAGCAGCCCGCACGGGGGAGGAGAGACCCAGTACTTC.

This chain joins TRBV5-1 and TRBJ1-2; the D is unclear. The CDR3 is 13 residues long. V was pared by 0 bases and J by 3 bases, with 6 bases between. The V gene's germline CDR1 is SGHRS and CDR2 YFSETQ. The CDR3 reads CASSLAEYYGYTF. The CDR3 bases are TGCGCCAGCAGCTTGGCTGAGTACTATGGCTACACCTTC.

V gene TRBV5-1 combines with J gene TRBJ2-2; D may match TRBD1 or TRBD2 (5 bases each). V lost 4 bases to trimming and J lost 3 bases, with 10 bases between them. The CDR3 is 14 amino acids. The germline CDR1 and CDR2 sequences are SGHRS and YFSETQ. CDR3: CASSPGRHTGELFF. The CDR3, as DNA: TGCGCCAGCAGCCCGGGACGGCACACCGGGGAGCTGTTTTTT.

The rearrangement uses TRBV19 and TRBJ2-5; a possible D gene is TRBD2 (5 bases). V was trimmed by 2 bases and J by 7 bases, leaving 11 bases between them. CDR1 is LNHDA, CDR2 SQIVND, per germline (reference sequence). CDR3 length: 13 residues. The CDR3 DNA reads TGTGCCAGTAGTATACCGGGATTGGGGACCCAGTACTTC. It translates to CASSIPGLGTQYF. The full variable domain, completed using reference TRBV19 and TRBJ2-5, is DGGITQSPKYLFRKEGQNVTLSCEQNLNHDAMYWYRQDPGQGLRLIYYSQIVNDFQKGDIAEGYSVSREKKESFPLTVTSAQKNPTAFYLCASSIPGLGTQYFGPGTRLLVL.

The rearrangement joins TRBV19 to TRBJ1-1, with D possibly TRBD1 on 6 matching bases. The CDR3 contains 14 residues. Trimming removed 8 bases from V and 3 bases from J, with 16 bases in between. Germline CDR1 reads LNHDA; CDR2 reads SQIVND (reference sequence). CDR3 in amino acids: CASHRQDSYTEAFF. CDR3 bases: TGTGCCAGTCATCGACAGGACTCTTACACTGAAGCTTTCTTT.

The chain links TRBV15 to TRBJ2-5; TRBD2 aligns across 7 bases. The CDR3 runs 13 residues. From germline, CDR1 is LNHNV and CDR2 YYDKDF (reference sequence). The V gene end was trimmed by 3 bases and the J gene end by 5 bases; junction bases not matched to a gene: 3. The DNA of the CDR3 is TGTGCCACCAGCAGGGGGCGGGGGGAGACCCAGTACTTC. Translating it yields CATSRGRGETQYF.

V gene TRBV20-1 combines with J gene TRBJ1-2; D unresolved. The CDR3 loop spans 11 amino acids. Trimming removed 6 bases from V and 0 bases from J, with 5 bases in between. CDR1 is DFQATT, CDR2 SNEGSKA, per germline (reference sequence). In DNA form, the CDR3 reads TGCAGTGCCCAAACTAACTATGGCTACACCTTC. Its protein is CSAQTNYGYTF.

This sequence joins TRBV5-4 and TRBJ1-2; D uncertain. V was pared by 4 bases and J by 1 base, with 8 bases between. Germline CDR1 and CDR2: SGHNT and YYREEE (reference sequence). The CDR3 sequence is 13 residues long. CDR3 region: CASSPLGNYGYTF. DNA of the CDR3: TGTGCCAGCAGCCCTCTCGGTAACTATGGCTACACCTTC.